This passage covers 32 T cell receptor beta chains from one sample sequenced in a study of OX40 agonist ivuxolimab in advanced cancers. To prepare the library, the immunoSEQ multiplex PCR assay was applied. TCRdb mirrors the immuneACCESS table, restricted to in-frame sequences. Some clones are absent from its copies; in checked studies, under half trace to an unresolved V gene, and the reason for the others is unknown. For this sample the table gives tens of thousands of clones, of which 65% to 85% were detected only once. Clones ranked in the top ten supply roughly 1.5% of the sample. This specimen was CD4+ or CD8+ T cells sorted from blood, taken in a trial of the OX40 agonist ivuxolimab. The receptors come from an adult with an advanced solid tumor such as melanoma, head and neck, liver or kidney cancer.

The rearrangement joins TRBV10-3 to TRBJ2-1; 10 nucleotides line up with TRBD2. The CDR3 contains 17 residues. CDR1 ENHRY and CDR2 SYGVKD come from the germline V gene. The ends lost 6 bases at V and 0 bases at J; junction bases unmatched: 8. The CDR3 region has the DNA TGTGCCATCAGCTCTAGCGGGGGCACCAGCTCCTACAATGAGCAGTTCTTC. This gives the protein CAISSSGGTSSYNEQFF.

The chain recombines TRBV29-1 with TRBJ2-7, with a possible D match to TRBD1 (6 bases). Germline CDR1 and CDR2: SQVTM and ANQGSEA. This CDR3 comprises 13 residues. V lost 5 bases and J 4 bases, leaving 15 bases between the germline ends. The CDR3 coding sequence is TGCAGCGTTCGGGCAGGGGATGGGTACGAGCAGTACTTC. The encoded protein is CSVRAGDGYEQYF.

This chain joins TRBV11-3 and TRBJ2-2, with TRBD2 identical over 10 bases. This CDR3 spans 18 amino acids. Losses at the gene ends were 3 bases for V and 1 base for J; bases not matched to a gene: 8. CDR1 and CDR2 from the germline V gene are SGHNT and YENEEA. The CDR3 nucleotides read TGTGCCAGCAGCTTTCAGCGGGGGGGCCCTGGGAACACCGGGGAGCTGTTTTTT. This translates into CASSFQRGGPGNTGELFF.

This chain links TRBV6-5 with TRBJ2-2; possibly TRBD1 for D (6 bases). Trimming took off 7 bases at V and 5 bases at J, with 11 bases between the two ends. The germline V gene encodes CDR1 MNHEY and CDR2 SVGAGI. This CDR3 is built from 13 residues. CDR3 DNA sequence: TGTGCCAGCACGGCAGGGGCAACCGGGGAGCTGTTTTTT. Translation: CASTAGATGELFF.

J is TRBJ1-6 and V is TRBV6-5; tentative D call: TRBD1 (5 bases). Trimming stripped 2 bases from V and 10 bases from J, with 12 bases between. Per germline, CDR1 MNHEY and CDR2 SVGAGI. This CDR3 spans 14 amino acids. The CDR3 loop is CASSYGTRGSPLHF. CDR3 DNA sequence: TGTGCCAGCAGTTACGGTACACGGGGGTCACCCCTCCACTTT.

The chain has TRBV27 and TRBJ2-2, with D possibly being TRBD1 or TRBD2 (5 bases each). There are 15 residues in the CDR3. Trimming stripped 2 bases from V and 7 bases from J, with 14 bases between. The germline CDR1 and CDR2 sequences are MNHEY and SMNVEV (reference sequence). The CDR3, as DNA: TGTGCCAGCAGTTTACAGCAGGGAGTAATCGGGGAGCTGTTTTTT. It encodes CASSLQQGVIGELFF.

The chain couples TRBV28 to TRBJ2-3, with a tentative D call TRBD2 (5 bases). CDR3 length: 15 amino acids. V was clipped by 8 bases and J by 4 bases, with 19 bases between them. CDR1 MDHEN and CDR2 SYDVKM come from the germline V gene. Written as DNA, the CDR3 is TGTGCCAGCTCAGCGGACTTTAGTATGGCAGATACGCAGTATTTT. Translation gives CASSADFSMADTQYF. The full variable domain, completed using reference TRBV28 and TRBJ2-3, is DVKVTQSSRYLVKRTGEKVFLECVQDMDHENMFWYRQDPGLGLRLIYFSYDVKMKEKGDIPEGYSVSREKKERFSLILESASTNQTSMYLCASSADFSMADTQYFGPGTRLTVL.

This clone was seen a few times. The CDR3: CASSSFDEQYF. The DNA for the CDR3 is TGTGCCAGCAGCTCATTCGATGAGCAGTACTTC. The V gene is TRBV11-2, the J gene TRBJ2-7; D gene uncertain. V dropped 4 bases and J dropped 7 bases, with 8 bases sitting between them. CDR3 length: 11 residues. Germline CDR1 reads SGHAT; CDR2 reads FQNNGV.

This clone is medium-sized by share. The chain recombines TRBV11-2 with TRBJ2-4; 11 bases align to TRBD2. This CDR3 spans 19 amino acids. Germline values: CDR1 SGHAT, CDR2 FQNNGV. J gave up 0 bases and V 3 bases, and 10 bases lay outside the gene matches. CDR3 in DNA: TGTGCCAGCAGCTTCACCCGATTAGCGGGAGGGCTAGCCAAAAACATTCAGTACTTC. Amino acids: CASSFTRLAGGLAKNIQYF.

The V and J genes are TRBV5-1 and TRBJ2-5; the D is unclear. Trimming took off 0 bases at V and 7 bases at J, with 13 bases between the two ends. The germline gives CDR1 SGHRS, CDR2 YFSETQ. The CDR3 extends over 14 amino acids. In nucleotides, the CDR3 is TGCGCCAGCAGCTTGGACGGCGGCGCCCGGACCCAGTACTTC. Translating gives CASSLDGGARTQYF.

By share, this clone ranks as medium-sized (0.01 to 0.1%). CDR3 bases: TGTGCCATCAGTGAGAAGGGACCGAACAATCAGCCCCAGCATTTT. This sequence encodes CAISEKGPNNQPQHF. The rearrangement joins TRBV10-3 to TRBJ1-5; maybe TRBD1 (5 bases). Trimming pared 2 bases from V and 3 bases from J, leaving 11 bases between. This CDR3 spans 15 amino acids. Germline-derived CDR1 and CDR2 are ENHRY and SYGVKD.

The chain's CDR3 is CASSAGTDYGYTF. Written as DNA, the CDR3 is TGCGCCAGCAGCGCCGGGACAGACTATGGCTACACCTTC. The chain carries TRBV5-1 and TRBJ1-2; 7 nucleotides line up with TRBD1. CDR1 is SGHRS and CDR2 is YFSETQ in the germline V gene. The CDR3 sequence is 13 residues long. V lost 4 bases, J lost 3 bases, and 3 bases stayed unmatched.

This chain connects TRBV11-3 to TRBJ2-7; D remains ambiguous. CDR3 length equals 15 residues. Germline-derived CDR1 and CDR2 are SGHNT and YENEEA. Trimming removed 0 bases from V and 5 bases from J, with 14 bases in between. This CDR3 reads CASSLDLNSLDEQYF. The CDR3 nucleotides are TGTGCCAGCAGCTTAGATCTAAACTCTTTGGACGAGCAGTACTTC.

The rearrangement links TRBV4-3 to TRBJ2-7; D tentatively reads TRBD1 or TRBD2 (5 bases each). This CDR3 spans 17 amino acids. Trimming removed 0 bases at V and 3 bases at J, with 18 bases between. Per germline, CDR1 LGHNA and CDR2 YSLEER. The CDR3 reads CASSQDYLAQGVYEQYF. The CDR3 region has the DNA TGCGCCAGCAGCCAAGACTACCTAGCTCAGGGTGTCTACGAGCAGTACTTC.

This rearrangement joins TRBV6-1 to TRBJ1-4, with no clear D. The CDR3 sequence is 15 residues long. Germline loops: CDR1 MNHNS, CDR2 SASEGT. V lost 6 bases, J lost 0 bases, and 11 bases lay in between. The CDR3 bases are TGTGCCAGCAGGATAGCACTTGCAACTAATGAAAAACTGTTTTTT. Its protein is CASRIALATNEKLFF.

The chain uses TRBV19 and TRBJ1-2; D is unresolved. Trimming pared 4 bases from V and 1 base from J, leaving 7 bases between. The CDR3 is made up of 13 amino acids. The germline V gene encodes CDR1 LNHDA and CDR2 SQIVND (reference sequence). CDR3 nucleotide sequence: TGTGCCAGTAGTAGGTTAAGTAACTATGGCTACACCTTC. Translation: CASSRLSNYGYTF.

V usage is TRBV5-1 and J usage is TRBJ2-7; 12 bases agree with TRBD1. Germline CDR1 reads SGHRS; CDR2 reads YFSETQ. Germline trimming cut 5 bases from V and 7 bases from J; bases unmatched to any gene: 19. CDR3 length: 18 amino acids. Here the CDR3 reads CASSYSGTGGPRLWEQYF. DNA for the CDR3: TGCGCCAGCAGTTATAGCGGGACAGGGGGCCCACGCCTGTGGGAGCAGTACTTC.

The gene calls are TRBV18 and TRBJ2-2, with D unresolved. The V and J ends lost 3 bases and 6 bases respectively, with 11 bases between them. This CDR3 has 14 residues. Germline CDR1 is KGHSH and CDR2 is LQKENI. The CDR3 DNA is TGTGCCAGCTCACCTCTTCGCCAGGCCGGGGAGCTGTTTTTT. Encoded protein: CASSPLRQAGELFF.

The rearrangement links TRBV27 to TRBJ1-5, with a possible D match to TRBD1 (5 bases). Trimming cost V 6 bases and J 2 bases, with 11 bases left between them. Germline V gene lookup returns CDR1 MNHEY and CDR2 SMNVEV (reference sequence). The CDR3 has 14 residues. The CDR3 coding sequence is TGTGCCAGCAGATTGCAGGGTCGCAATCAGCCCCAGCATTTT. Translated, it gives CASRLQGRNQPQHF.

The V call is TRBV5-4, the J call TRBJ2-1, with TRBD2 matching over 11 bases. Trimming removed 4 bases from V and 4 bases from J; junction bases left unmatched: 7. CDR1 is SGHNT, CDR2 YYREEE, per germline (reference sequence). The CDR3 is 16 amino acids. The CDR3 nucleotides are TGTGCCAGCAGCCCAGAGACTAGCGGGATATACAATGAGCAGTTCTTC. Translation gives CASSPETSGIYNEQFF. The entire variable domain, with the rest obtained from reference TRBV5-4 and TRBJ2-1, is as follows: ETGVTQSPTHLIKTRGQQVTLRCSSQSGHNTVSWYQQALGQGPQFIFQYYREEENGRGNFPPRFSGLQFPNYSSELNVNALELDDSALYLCASSPETSGIYNEQFFGPGTRLTVL.

The genes are TRBV7-2 and TRBJ2-1; 8 positions agree with TRBD2. CDR1 and CDR2 from the germline V gene are SGHTA and FQGNSA. The CDR3 runs to 15 residues. The J segment lost 7 bases and the V segment lost 1 base, leaving 6 bases of the junction unmatched. The CDR3 spells CASSLGSGVENEQFF. DNA for the CDR3: TGTGCCAGCAGCTTAGGTAGCGGGGTGGAAAATGAGCAGTTCTTC.

This clone was observed a handful of times. The rearrangement joins TRBV2 to TRBJ1-1; D not resolved. Between the trimmed V and J ends, which lost 0 bases and 5 bases, there was a span of 10 bases. CDR3 length equals 14 residues. Germline V gene data show CDR1 as SNHLY and CDR2 as FYNNEI. The CDR3 DNA reads TGTGCCAGCAGTGAAGCAGGCCGGCGGACTGAAGCTTTCTTT. Protein product: CASSEAGRRTEAFF.

Here the CDR3 DNA reads TGTGCCAGTAGTAGGAGGACTACCCGTCAAGACAATGAGCAGTTCTTC. It specifies CASSRRTTRQDNEQFF. The chain combines TRBV19 with TRBJ2-1; possible D gene TRBD2, 6 bases. This CDR3 is 16 amino acids long. Trimming removed 4 bases at V and 5 bases at J, with 18 bases between. The germline V gene has CDR1 LNHDA and CDR2 SQIVND (reference sequence).

This chain connects TRBV7-9 to TRBJ1-6; D gene ambiguous. The V gene lost 2 bases and the J gene lost 7 bases, with 0 bases spanning the gap. The CDR3 runs 11 residues. In germline, CDR1 is SEHNR, CDR2 FQNEAQ (reference sequence). The CDR3 sequence: CASSLNSPLHF. The CDR3 nucleotides are TGTGCCAGCAGCTTAAATTCACCCCTCCACTTT.

This clone was observed once. This chain uses TRBV6-5 with TRBJ2-6; D unresolved. Germline values: CDR1 MNHEY, CDR2 SVGAGI. The CDR3 sequence is 14 residues long. V dropped 6 bases and J dropped 4 bases, with 10 bases sitting between them. The CDR3 reads CASRTDVGANVLTF. The DNA of the CDR3 is TGTGCCAGCAGGACGGACGTCGGGGCCAACGTCCTGACTTTC.

The chain employs TRBV6-5 and TRBJ1-1, with D perhaps TRBD1 (6 bases). The CDR3 contains 15 residues. Per the germline V gene, CDR1 is MNHEY and CDR2 is SVGAGI. The V end lost 8 bases, the J end lost 0 bases, and 16 bases lay between the germline ends. The CDR3 DNA reads TGTGCCAGCGCCCTCAGGGGTAGGATGAACACTGAAGCTTTCTTT. Its translation is CASALRGRMNTEAFF.

This chain uses TRBV7-3 with TRBJ1-2; D not resolved. The V end lost 6 bases, the J end lost 3 bases, and 17 bases lay between the germline ends. Germline loops: CDR1 SGHTA, CDR2 FQGTGA. The CDR3 length is 15 residues. The CDR3 here is CASSPYRWPDYGYTF. The CDR3 coding sequence is TGTGCCAGCAGTCCGTACAGATGGCCCGACTATGGCTACACCTTC.

This rearrangement joins TRBV11-3 to TRBJ2-2; D is unresolved. The germline CDR1 and CDR2 sequences are SGHNT and YENEEA. The V and J ends lost 0 bases and 5 bases respectively, with 4 bases between them. The length of the CDR3 is 13 residues. This chain's CDR3 is CASSLELTGELFF. In DNA form, the CDR3 reads TGTGCCAGCAGCTTAGAGTTGACCGGGGAGCTGTTTTTT.

CDR3 sequence (DNA): TGTGCCAGCAGACACAAACCCGGAAGTGGCTACACCTTC. Translating it yields CASRHKPGSGYTF. The V call is TRBV6-5, the J call TRBJ1-2; the D is unclear. The V gene's germline CDR1 is MNHEY and CDR2 SVGAGI. Trimming took 6 bases from V and 7 from J, leaving 15 bases between them. The CDR3 extends over 13 amino acids.

CDR3 loop: CASSLAVGVKGTQYF. CDR3 DNA: TGTGCCAGCAGCTTAGCGGTCGGTGTAAAGGGGACCCAGTACTTC. The chain carries TRBV7-9 and TRBJ2-5; no clear D gene. Germline V lookup: CDR1 SEHNR, CDR2 FQNEAQ (reference sequence). The CDR3 contains 15 residues. V shed 0 bases and J shed 7 bases, with 15 bases lying between them.

The chain uses TRBV28 and TRBJ1-4; TRBD1 matches at 8 bases. CDR1 and CDR2 from the germline V gene are MDHEN and SYDVKM. This CDR3 is 15 amino acids long. Trimming took 2 bases from V and 8 from J; bases not matched to a gene: 7. The CDR3 DNA reads as TGTGCCAGCAGTTTACCGACAGGGGAGGGCGAAAAACTGTTTTTT. The encoded protein is CASSLPTGEGEKLFF.

The CDR3 bases are TGTGCCAGCAGCAAAGAGGGCCTTCGCCCCGACTATGGCTACACCTTC. Amino acids: CASSKEGLRPDYGYTF. The genes are TRBV21-1 and TRBJ1-2. TRBV21-1 is a known pseudogene. This CDR3 region has 16 residues.